This T cell receptor beta chain is from a study of cytomegalovirus exposure and HLA in healthy donors. General study findings and limits: Rarity marked most TCR sequences, yet some public TCRs occurred in many donors. The classifier was said to identify cytomegalovirus status with high specificity and sensitivity. Researchers counted around 160 TCR beta chains as cytomegalovirus-associated.

Turning to this clone: Its antigen is not known.

Germline V gene data show CDR1 as SGHRS and CDR2 as YFSETQ. V trimming: 4 bases; J trimming: 2 bases; junction bases outside the gene matches: 6. The CDR3 is 17 amino acids. Repertoires were generated with immunoSEQ multiplex PCR, while TCRdb's copy carries only in-frame clones and drops some. The repertoire holds about 120,000 clones, more than 70% seen once, with approximately 2% in the top ten. What was sequenced was PBMCs. This TCR derives from a woman aged 25 to 39 in good health and CMV-seronegative. The chain couples TRBV5-1 to TRBJ2-5, with 15 positions matching TRBD2. CDR3 region: CASSLGLAGGRQETQYF. CDR3 nucleotide sequence: TGCGCCAGCAGCCTTGGACTAGCGGGGGGGCGTCAAGAGACCCAGTACTTC.